This TCR beta chain was obtained from a study of control samples from healthy donors and cancer patients. Clones were read by immunoSEQ multiplex PCR, and TCRdb kept only the in-frame ones, dropping some. This table holds 170,000 or so clones, just over 90% found once. V was trimmed by 2 bases and J by 6 bases, leaving 14 bases between them. CDR1 SGHRS and CDR2 YFSETQ come from the germline V gene. CDR3 length equals 15 residues. The sequencing sample was made of blood. This TCR was sampled from a man aged 30-40 years in good health. The chain joins TRBV5-1 to TRBJ2-2; D is possibly TRBD2 (5 bases). This CDR3 reads CASSFSLARPGELFF. The CDR3 nucleotides are TGCGCCAGCAGCTTCAGCCTAGCTAGGCCCGGGGAGCTGTTTTTT.